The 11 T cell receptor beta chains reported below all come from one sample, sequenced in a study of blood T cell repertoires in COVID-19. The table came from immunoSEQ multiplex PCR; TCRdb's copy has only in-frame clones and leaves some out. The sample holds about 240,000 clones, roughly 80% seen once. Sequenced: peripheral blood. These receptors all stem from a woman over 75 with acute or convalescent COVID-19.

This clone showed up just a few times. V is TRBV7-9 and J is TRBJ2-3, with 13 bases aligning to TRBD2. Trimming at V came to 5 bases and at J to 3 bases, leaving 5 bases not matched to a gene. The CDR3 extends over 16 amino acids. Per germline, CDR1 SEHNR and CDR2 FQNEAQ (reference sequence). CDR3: CASSPTSGGPTDTQYF. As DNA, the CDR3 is TGTGCCAGCAGCCCGACTAGCGGGGGGCCAACAGATACGCAGTATTTT.

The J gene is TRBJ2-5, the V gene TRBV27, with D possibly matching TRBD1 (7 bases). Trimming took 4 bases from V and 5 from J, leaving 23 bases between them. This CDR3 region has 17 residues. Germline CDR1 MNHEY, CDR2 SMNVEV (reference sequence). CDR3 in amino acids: CASSSVTTGLGRETQYF. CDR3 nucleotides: TGTGCCAGCAGTTCTGTGACGACAGGGTTAGGGAGGGAGACCCAGTACTTC.

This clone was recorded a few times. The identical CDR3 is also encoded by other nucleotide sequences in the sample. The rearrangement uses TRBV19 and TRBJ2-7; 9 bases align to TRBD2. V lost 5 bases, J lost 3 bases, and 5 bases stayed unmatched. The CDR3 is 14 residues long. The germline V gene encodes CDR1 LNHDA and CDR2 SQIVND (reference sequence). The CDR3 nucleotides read TGTGCCAGTAGTGGTAGCGGGGGCCTCTACGAGCAGTACTTC. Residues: CASSGSGGLYEQYF.

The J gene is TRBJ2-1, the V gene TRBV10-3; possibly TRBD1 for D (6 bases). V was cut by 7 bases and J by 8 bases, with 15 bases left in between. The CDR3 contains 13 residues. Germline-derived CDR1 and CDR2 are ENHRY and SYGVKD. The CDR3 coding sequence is TGTGCCATCATGCCCCCTTCAGGGGATGAGCAGTTCTTC. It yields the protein CAIMPPSGDEQFF.

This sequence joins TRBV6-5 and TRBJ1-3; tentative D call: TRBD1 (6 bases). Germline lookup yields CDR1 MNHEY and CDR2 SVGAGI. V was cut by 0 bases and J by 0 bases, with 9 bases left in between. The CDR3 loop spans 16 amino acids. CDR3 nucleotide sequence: TGTGCCAGCAGTTACTCGAGGGACATCTCTGGAAACACCATATATTTT. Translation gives CASSYSRDISGNTIYF.

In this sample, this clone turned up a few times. CDR3 nucleotide sequence: TGCAGCGTTGGCGCAGGGGTCTCCTATGGCTACACCTTC. This sequence encodes CSVGAGVSYGYTF. This chain joins TRBV29-1 and TRBJ1-2; the D gene is possibly TRBD1 (6 bases). Germline V lookup: CDR1 SQVTM, CDR2 ANQGSEA. This CDR3 is built from 13 residues. V gave up 4 bases and J gave up 4 bases, with 13 bases separating them.

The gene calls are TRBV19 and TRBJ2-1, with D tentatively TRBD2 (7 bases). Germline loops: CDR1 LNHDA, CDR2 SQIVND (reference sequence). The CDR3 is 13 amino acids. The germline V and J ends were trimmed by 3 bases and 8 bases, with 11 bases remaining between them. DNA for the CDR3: TGTGCCAGTAGTATTTGGGGGGGCTATGAGCAGTTCTTC. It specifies CASSIWGGYEQFF.

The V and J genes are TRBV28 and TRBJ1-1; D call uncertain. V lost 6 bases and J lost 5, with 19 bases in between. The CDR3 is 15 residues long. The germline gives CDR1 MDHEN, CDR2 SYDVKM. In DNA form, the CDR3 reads TGTGCCAGCAGCCCCCCCCGTCTTGAGGTAACTGAAGCTTTCTTT. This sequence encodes CASSPPRLEVTEAFF.

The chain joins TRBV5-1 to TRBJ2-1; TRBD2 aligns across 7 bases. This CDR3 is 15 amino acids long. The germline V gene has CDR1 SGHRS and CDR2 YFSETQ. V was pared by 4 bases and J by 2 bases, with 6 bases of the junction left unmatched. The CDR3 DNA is TGCGCCAGCAGCGTCGCTAGCGGAGCCTACAATGAGCAGTTCTTC. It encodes CASSVASGAYNEQFF.

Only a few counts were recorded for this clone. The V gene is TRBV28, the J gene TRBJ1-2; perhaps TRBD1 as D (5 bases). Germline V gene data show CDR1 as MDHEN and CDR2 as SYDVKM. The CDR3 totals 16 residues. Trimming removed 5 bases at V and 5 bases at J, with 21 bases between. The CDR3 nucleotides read TGTGCCAGCAGTCCAATCCCGGGCCAGGGTTTGTATGGCTACACCTTC. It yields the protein CASSPIPGQGLYGYTF.

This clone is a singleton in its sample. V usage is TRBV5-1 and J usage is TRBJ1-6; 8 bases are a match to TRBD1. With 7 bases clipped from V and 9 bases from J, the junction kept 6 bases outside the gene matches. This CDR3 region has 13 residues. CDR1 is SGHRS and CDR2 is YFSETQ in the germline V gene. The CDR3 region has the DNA TGCGCCAGCCAACAGGGGGAGAGTTCACCCCTCCACTTT. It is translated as CASQQGESSPLHF.